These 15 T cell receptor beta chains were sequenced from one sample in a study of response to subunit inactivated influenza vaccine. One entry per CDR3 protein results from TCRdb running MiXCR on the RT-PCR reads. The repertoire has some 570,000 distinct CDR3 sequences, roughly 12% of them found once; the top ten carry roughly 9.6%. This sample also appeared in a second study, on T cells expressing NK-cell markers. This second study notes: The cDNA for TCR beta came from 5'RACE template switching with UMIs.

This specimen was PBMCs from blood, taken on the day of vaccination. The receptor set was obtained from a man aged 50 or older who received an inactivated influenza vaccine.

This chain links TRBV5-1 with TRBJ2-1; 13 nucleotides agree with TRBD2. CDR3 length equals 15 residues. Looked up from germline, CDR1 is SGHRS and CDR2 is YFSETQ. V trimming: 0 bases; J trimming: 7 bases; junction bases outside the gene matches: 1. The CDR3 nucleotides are TGCGCCAGCAGCTTGGAGGGACTAGCGGGAAATGAGCAGTTCTTC. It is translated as CASSLEGLAGNEQFF.

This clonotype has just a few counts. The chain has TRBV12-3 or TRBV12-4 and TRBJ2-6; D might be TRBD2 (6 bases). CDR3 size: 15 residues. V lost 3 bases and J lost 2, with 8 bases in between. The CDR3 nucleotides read TGTGCCAGCAGTTTCGGGGGAACTGGGGCCAACGTCCTGACTTTC. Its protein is CASSFGGTGANVLTF.

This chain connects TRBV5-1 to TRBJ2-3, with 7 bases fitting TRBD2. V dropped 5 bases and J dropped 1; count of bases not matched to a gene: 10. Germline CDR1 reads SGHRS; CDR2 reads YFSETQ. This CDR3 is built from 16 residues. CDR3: CASRENSGPGTDTQYF. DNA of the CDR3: TGCGCCAGCAGAGAAAATAGCGGGCCTGGCACAGATACGCAGTATTTT.

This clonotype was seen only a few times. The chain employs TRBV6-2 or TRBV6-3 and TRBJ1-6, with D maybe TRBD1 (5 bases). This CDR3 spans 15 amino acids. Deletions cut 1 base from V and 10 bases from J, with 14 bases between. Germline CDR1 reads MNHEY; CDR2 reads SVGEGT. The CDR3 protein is CASSYWTSRDSPLHF. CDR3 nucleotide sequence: TGTGCCAGCAGTTACTGGACCAGCCGGGACTCACCCCTCCACTTT.

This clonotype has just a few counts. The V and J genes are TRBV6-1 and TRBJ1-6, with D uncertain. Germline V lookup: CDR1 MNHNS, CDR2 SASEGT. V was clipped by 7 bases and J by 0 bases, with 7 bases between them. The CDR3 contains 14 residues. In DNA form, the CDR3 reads TGTGCCAGCAAACAGAGCTCCTATAATTCACCCCTCCACTTT. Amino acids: CASKQSSYNSPLHF.

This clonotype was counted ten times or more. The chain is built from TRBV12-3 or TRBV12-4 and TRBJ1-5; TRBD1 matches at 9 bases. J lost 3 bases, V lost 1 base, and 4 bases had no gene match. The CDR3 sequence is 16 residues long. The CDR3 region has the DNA TGTGCCAGCAGTTTAGAGACAGGGGGGAACAATCAGCCCCAGCATTTT. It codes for CASSLETGGNNQPQHF.

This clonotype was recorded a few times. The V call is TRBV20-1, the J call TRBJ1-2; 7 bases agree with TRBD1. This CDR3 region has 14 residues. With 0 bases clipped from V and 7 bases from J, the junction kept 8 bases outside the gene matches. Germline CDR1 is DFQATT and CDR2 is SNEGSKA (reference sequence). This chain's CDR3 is CSAREARGIGGYTF. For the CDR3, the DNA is TGCAGTGCTAGAGAAGCCAGGGGGATCGGTGGCTACACCTTC.

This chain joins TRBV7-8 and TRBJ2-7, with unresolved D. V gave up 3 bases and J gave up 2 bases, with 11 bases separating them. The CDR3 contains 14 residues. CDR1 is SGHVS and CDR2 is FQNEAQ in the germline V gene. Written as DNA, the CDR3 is TGTGCCAGCAGCTTCAAGCTTGGGGCCTACGAGCAGTACTTC. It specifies CASSFKLGAYEQYF.

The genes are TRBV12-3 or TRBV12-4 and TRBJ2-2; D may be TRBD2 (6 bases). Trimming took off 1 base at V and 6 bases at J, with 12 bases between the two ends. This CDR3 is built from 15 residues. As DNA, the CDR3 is TGTGCCAGCAGTTTAGACCGACTAGGGGCCGGGGAGCTGTTTTTT. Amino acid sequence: CASSLDRLGAGELFF.

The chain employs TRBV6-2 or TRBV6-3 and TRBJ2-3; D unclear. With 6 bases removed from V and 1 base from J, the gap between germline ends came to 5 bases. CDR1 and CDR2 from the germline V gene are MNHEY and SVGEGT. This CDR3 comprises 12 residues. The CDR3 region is CASRVRTDTQYF. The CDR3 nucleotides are TGTGCCAGCAGGGTCCGCACAGATACGCAGTATTTT.

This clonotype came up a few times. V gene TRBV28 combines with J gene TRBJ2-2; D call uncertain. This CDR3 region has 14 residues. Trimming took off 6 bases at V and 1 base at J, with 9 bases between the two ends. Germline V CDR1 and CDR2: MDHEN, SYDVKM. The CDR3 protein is CASSRPVNTGELFF. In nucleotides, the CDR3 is TGTGCCAGCAGCAGACCAGTGAACACCGGGGAGCTGTTTTTT.

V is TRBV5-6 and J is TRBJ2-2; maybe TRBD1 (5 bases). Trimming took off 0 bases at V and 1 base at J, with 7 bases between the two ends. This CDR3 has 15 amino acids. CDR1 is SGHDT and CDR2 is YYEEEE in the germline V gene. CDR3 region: CASSLAGMNTGELFF. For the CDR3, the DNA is TGTGCCAGCAGCTTGGCAGGGATGAACACCGGGGAGCTGTTTTTT.

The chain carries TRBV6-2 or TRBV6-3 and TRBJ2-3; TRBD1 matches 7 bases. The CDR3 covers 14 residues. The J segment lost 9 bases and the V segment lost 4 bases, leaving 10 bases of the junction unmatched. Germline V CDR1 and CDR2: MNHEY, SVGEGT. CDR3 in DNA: TGTGCCAGCAGTTTCGGGACAGCCACACAGACGCAGTATTTT. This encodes CASSFGTATQTQYF.

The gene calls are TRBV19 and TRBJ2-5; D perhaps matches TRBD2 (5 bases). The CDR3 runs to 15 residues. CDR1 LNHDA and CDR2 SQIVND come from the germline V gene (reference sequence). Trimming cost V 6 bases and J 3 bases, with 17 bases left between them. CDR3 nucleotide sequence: TGTGCCAGTAGCAACGCGCGGACGGGGAAAGAGACCCAGTACTTC. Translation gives CASSNARTGKETQYF.

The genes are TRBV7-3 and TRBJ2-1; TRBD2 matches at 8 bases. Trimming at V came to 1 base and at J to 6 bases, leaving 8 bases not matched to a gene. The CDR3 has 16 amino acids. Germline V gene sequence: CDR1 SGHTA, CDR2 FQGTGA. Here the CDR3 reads CASSLMAPGGGNEQFF. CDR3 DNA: TGTGCCAGCAGCTTAATGGCCCCGGGAGGGGGCAATGAGCAGTTCTTC. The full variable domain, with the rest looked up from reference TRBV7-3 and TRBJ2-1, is GAGVSQTPSNKVTEKGKYVELRCDPISGHTALYWYRQSLGQGPEFLIYFQGTGAADDSGLPNDRFFAVRPEGSVSTLKIQRTERGDSAVYLCASSLMAPGGGNEQFFGPGTRLTVL.